These 32 T cell receptor beta chains were all obtained from the same sample, sequenced in a study of OX40 agonist ivuxolimab in advanced cancers. TCRdb keeps only in-frame clones here, not all; method: immunoSEQ multiplex PCR. The sample has some 40,000 clones; about 80% are singletons. The sequences come from CD4+ or CD8+ T cells sorted from blood, collected in a trial of the OX40 agonist ivuxolimab. These receptors came from an adult with an advanced solid tumor such as melanoma, head and neck, liver or kidney cancer.

J is TRBJ2-7 and V is TRBV5-5; possible D gene TRBD2, 5 bases. With 1 base removed from V and 1 base from J, the gap between germline ends came to 9 bases. CDR3 length equals 14 residues. The germline V gene encodes CDR1 SGHKS and CDR2 YYEKEE (reference sequence). This chain's CDR3 is CASSLTRPSYEQYF. DNA for the CDR3: TGTGCCAGCAGCTTGACTAGACCTTCCTACGAGCAGTACTTC.

The chain is built from TRBV6-6 and TRBJ1-5; no clear D. The CDR3 totals 16 residues. Germline V lookup: CDR1 MNHNY, CDR2 SVGAGI (reference sequence). Trimming pared 5 bases from V and 1 base from J, leaving 15 bases between. CDR3 DNA sequence: TGTGCCAGCAGTCTGAGGGTGGCATCAAGCAATCAGCCCCAGCATTTT. Translating gives CASSLRVASSNQPQHF.

The V and J genes are TRBV7-9 and TRBJ1-1; D call uncertain. CDR3 length: 12 residues. The V gene lost 2 bases and the J gene lost 4 bases, with 5 bases spanning the gap. Looked up from germline, CDR1 is SEHNR and CDR2 is FQNEAQ (reference sequence). The CDR3 spells CASSLPVTEAFF. The CDR3 DNA reads TGTGCCAGCAGCTTACCAGTCACTGAAGCTTTCTTT.

This clone was observed a handful of times. This chain's CDR3 is CASRPDRGNQPQHF. DNA for the CDR3: TGTGCCAGCAGACCCGACAGGGGTAATCAGCCCCAGCATTTT. The chain combines TRBV27 with TRBJ1-5; TRBD1 agrees at 8 bases. In germline, CDR1 is MNHEY, CDR2 SMNVEV (reference sequence). The CDR3 sequence is 14 residues long. The trim removed 6 bases at V and 4 bases at J, leaving 5 bases unmatched.

The V call is TRBV6-1, the J call TRBJ2-5, with D possibly being TRBD1 (5 bases). Near its end, the DNA agrees better with TRBJ2-7, so the J call may be wrong. Germline assignment: CDR1 MNHNS and CDR2 SASEGT. The CDR3 runs 14 residues. In DNA, the CDR3 is TGTGCCAGCAGTGAAGAAAAGGGGTGGTACGAGCAGTACTTC. Amino acids: CASSEEKGWYEQYF.

V gene TRBV2 combines with J gene TRBJ2-3; the D gene is possibly TRBD2 (6 bases). From germline, CDR1 is SNHLY and CDR2 FYNNEI. Between the trimmed V and J ends, which lost 7 bases and 3 bases, there was a span of 17 bases. There are 15 residues in the CDR3. The CDR3 spells CASKVSSEVTDTQYF. In DNA, the CDR3 is TGTGCCAGCAAAGTGTCTAGCGAAGTGACAGATACGCAGTATTTT.

V usage is TRBV23-1 and J usage is TRBJ2-5; 8 bases agree with TRBD2. TRBV23-1 is noted as an ORF with a role that remains uncertain. The CDR3 runs 14 residues. With V trimmed by 3 bases and J by 5 bases, 5 bases remained unmatched. The chain's CDR3 is CASSHNGRAETQYF. The CDR3 DNA reads as TGCGCCAGCAGTCACAACGGGAGGGCCGAGACCCAGTACTTC.

V is TRBV6-5 and J is TRBJ1-1; no clear D gene. The CDR3 runs to 13 residues. CDR1 and CDR2 (germline): MNHEY, SVGAGI. Trimming pared 5 bases from V and 4 bases from J, leaving 11 bases between. The CDR3 sequence is CASSRTDSTEAFF. Here the CDR3 DNA reads TGTGCCAGCAGTCGTACGGATAGCACTGAAGCTTTCTTT.

The chain carries TRBV18 and TRBJ1-1; 8 bases line up with TRBD1. The junction had 7 bases not matched to a gene; V was cut back by 6 bases and J by 1 base. Germline V gives CDR1 KGHSH, CDR2 LQKENI. The CDR3 sequence is 15 residues long. CDR3: CASSPQGAENTEAFF. In nucleotides, the CDR3 is TGTGCCAGCTCCCCCCAGGGGGCCGAGAACACTGAAGCTTTCTTT.

V usage is TRBV6-1 and J usage is TRBJ2-7; D is possibly TRBD1 or TRBD2 (6 bases each). The V gene's germline CDR1 is MNHNS and CDR2 SASEGT. The CDR3 totals 14 residues. Trimming cost V 3 bases and J 5 bases, with 14 bases left between them. The CDR3 loop reads CASSDGGWVNEQYF. In DNA, the CDR3 is TGTGCCAGCAGTGACGGGGGCTGGGTGAACGAGCAGTACTTC.

This clone has only one observation. This rearrangement joins TRBV28 to TRBJ1-3; D is uncertain. Germline CDR1 reads MDHEN; CDR2 reads SYDVKM. CDR3 length: 13 residues. Trimming removed 6 bases from V and 0 bases from J, with 6 bases in between. The CDR3 reads CASRKSSGNTIYF. DNA of the CDR3: TGTGCCAGCAGGAAGAGCTCTGGAAACACCATATATTTT.

The chain uses TRBV6-6 and TRBJ2-7, with 7 bases matching TRBD1. Germline lookup yields CDR1 MNHNY and CDR2 SVGAGI (reference sequence). V lost 0 bases, J lost 2 bases, and 4 bases stayed unmatched. This CDR3 contains 15 residues. Here the CDR3 DNA reads TGTGCCAGCAGTTACTCGTCCGACAGGGCCTACGAGCAGTACTTC. Amino acid sequence: CASSYSSDRAYEQYF.

CDR3 sequence: CASSATGASTDTQYF. The CDR3 DNA reads as TGTGCCAGCTCAGCGACAGGGGCCAGCACAGATACGCAGTATTTT. The genes are TRBV18 and TRBJ2-3, with 8 bases matching TRBD1. V was clipped by 5 bases and J by 0 bases; unmatched bases: 4. In germline, CDR1 is KGHSH, CDR2 LQKENI. This CDR3 spans 15 amino acids.

The chain carries TRBV7-8 and TRBJ2-7, with D unresolved. Germline assignment: CDR1 SGHVS and CDR2 FQNEAQ. This CDR3 has 16 amino acids. Between the trimmed V and J ends, which lost 4 bases and 0 bases, there was a span of 16 bases. The CDR3 coding sequence is TGTGCCAGCAGCTCCCCTCCCGGCGGAAGCTCCTACGAGCAGTACTTC. Residues: CASSSPPGGSSYEQYF.

V gene TRBV28 combines with J gene TRBJ2-1; 10 positions agree with TRBD2. Per germline, CDR1 MDHEN and CDR2 SYDVKM. The CDR3 consists of 19 residues. After removal of 6 bases from V and 2 bases from J, the junction contained 16 bases not matched to a gene. CDR3 region: CASSPAGTSVTLAYNEQFF. The DNA of the CDR3 is TGTGCCAGCAGCCCGGCCGGGACTAGCGTAACTTTGGCCTACAATGAGCAGTTCTTC.

The chain joins TRBV6-1 to TRBJ2-3, with TRBD1 matching 8 bases. The CDR3 is 15 amino acids. The germline V gene has CDR1 MNHNS and CDR2 SASEGT. After removal of 7 bases from V and 5 bases from J, the junction contained 11 bases not matched to a gene. The DNA for the CDR3 is TGTGCCAGCATCCGCAGGGGTGGACAGGGAGATACGCAGTATTTT. This codes for CASIRRGGQGDTQYF.

This chain uses TRBV7-6 with TRBJ2-5, with 7 bases lining up with TRBD1. This CDR3 spans 14 amino acids. Germline-derived CDR1 and CDR2 are SGHVS and FNYEAQ. J gave up 5 bases and V 3 bases, and 6 bases lay outside the gene matches. The CDR3 here is CASSLRDRWETQYF. The CDR3 nucleotides are TGTGCCAGCAGCTTGAGGGACAGATGGGAGACCCAGTACTTC.

The chain has TRBV6-6 and TRBJ1-2, with D tentatively TRBD1 (6 bases). The CDR3 is 14 residues long. CDR1 is MNHNY, CDR2 SVGAGI, per germline (reference sequence). V dropped 4 bases and J dropped 7 bases, with 16 bases sitting between them. This chain's CDR3 is CASSSGRGWGGYTF. The CDR3 nucleotides read TGTGCCAGCAGTTCGGGCAGGGGATGGGGTGGCTACACCTTC.

The chain carries TRBV6-6 and TRBJ2-7; 12 bases fit TRBD1. The junction had 5 bases not matched to a gene; V was cut back by 5 bases and J by 3 bases. Germline V gives CDR1 MNHNY, CDR2 SVGAGI (reference sequence). This CDR3 is 15 amino acids long. CDR3 protein: CASSPGTGGLYEQYF. The CDR3 bases are TGTGCCAGCAGTCCTGGGACAGGGGGCCTCTACGAGCAGTACTTC.

DNA of the CDR3: TGTGCCTGGAAAAGGACTAGCGGGAGGGCTCCGGTAGGGGATACGCAGTATTTT. As protein: CAWKRTSGRAPVGDTQYF. V is TRBV30 and J is TRBJ2-3; 15 bases agree with TRBD2. The CDR3 covers 18 residues. Losses at the gene ends were 4 bases for V and 6 bases for J; bases not matched to a gene: 14. Germline values: CDR1 GTSNPN, CDR2 SVGIG (reference sequence).

The chain employs TRBV7-3 and TRBJ2-5, with TRBD1 matching over 8 bases. Germline loops: CDR1 SGHTA, CDR2 FQGTGA. This CDR3 has 13 residues. V gave up 5 bases and J gave up 6 bases; unmatched junction bases: 5. The CDR3 DNA is TGTGCCAGCAGCCCTGACAGGGGCCAGACCCAGTACTTC. Translated, it gives CASSPDRGQTQYF. Full variable domain (missing parts from reference TRBV7-3 and TRBJ2-5): GAGVSQTPSNKVTEKGKYVELRCDPISGHTALYWYRQSLGQGPEFLIYFQGTGAADDSGLPNDRFFAVRPEGSVSTLKIQRTERGDSAVYLCASSPDRGQTQYFGPGTRLLVL.

The genes are TRBV5-4 and TRBJ2-5, with 9 bases fitting TRBD2. Trimming cost V 3 bases and J 7 bases; bases outside gene matches: 7. The CDR3 is 14 residues long. Germline CDR1 is SGHNT and CDR2 is YYREEE (reference sequence). The CDR3 bases are TGTGCCAGCAGCTCGGGACTAGCTGGGGGGACCCAGTACTTC. Its protein is CASSSGLAGGTQYF. The full variable domain, completed using reference TRBV5-4 and TRBJ2-5, is ETGVTQSPTHLIKTRGQQVTLRCSSQSGHNTVSWYQQALGQGPQFIFQYYREEENGRGNFPPRFSGLQFPNYSSELNVNALELDDSALYLCASSSGLAGGTQYFGPGTRLLVL.

The rearrangement uses TRBV28 and TRBJ2-7, with 10 nucleotides matching TRBD1. CDR1 is MDHEN, CDR2 SYDVKM, per germline. The V and J ends lost 3 bases and 4 bases, in that order; junction bases with no gene match: 6. There are 15 residues in the CDR3. The CDR3 DNA reads TGTGCCAGCAGTTTCCGTGGACAGGGGGAGTACGAGCAGTACTTC. It specifies CASSFRGQGEYEQYF.

The table lists this clone with a count of one. This chain links TRBV28 with TRBJ2-5; maybe TRBD2 (6 bases). Trimming cost V 7 bases and J 1 base, with 16 bases left between them. Germline V CDR1 and CDR2: MDHEN, SYDVKM. The length of the CDR3 is 15 residues. Here the CDR3 reads CASKLLAAGQETQYF. CDR3 coding DNA: TGTGCCAGCAAACTTTTAGCGGCGGGCCAAGAGACCCAGTACTTC. Full variable domain (remainder filled in from reference TRBV28 and TRBJ2-5): DVKVTQSSRYLVKRTGEKVFLECVQDMDHENMFWYRQDPGLGLRLIYFSYDVKMKEKGDIPEGYSVSREKKERFSLILESASTNQTSMYLCASKLLAAGQETQYFGPGTRLLVL.

The chain employs TRBV7-3 and TRBJ2-5; TRBD2 aligns across 9 bases. With V trimmed by 4 bases and J by 4 bases, 4 bases remained unmatched. This CDR3 is built from 14 residues. CDR1 and CDR2 from the germline V gene are SGHTA and FQGTGA. The CDR3 DNA reads TGTGCCAGCAGCTATAGCGGGGGACGAGAGACCCAGTACTTC. It specifies CASSYSGGRETQYF.

Note on this clone: Other DNA sequences of this sample code for an identical CDR3. The chain combines TRBV5-4 with TRBJ2-1; 7 bases map to TRBD2. Trimming at V came to 4 bases and at J to 6 bases, leaving 4 bases not matched to a gene. This CDR3 spans 13 amino acids. In germline, CDR1 is SGHNT, CDR2 YYREEE (reference sequence). Written as DNA, the CDR3 is TGTGCCAGCAGCCCCGGGACTACCAATGAGCAGTTCTTC. It yields the protein CASSPGTTNEQFF.

The V call is TRBV19, the J call TRBJ1-2, with 7 bases lining up with TRBD1. CDR3 length: 13 amino acids. V trimming: 3 bases; J trimming: 4 bases; junction bases outside the gene matches: 2. The germline gives CDR1 LNHDA, CDR2 SQIVND (reference sequence). DNA of the CDR3: TGTGCCAGTAGTATTGGGACAGCCTATGGCTACACCTTC. Residues: CASSIGTAYGYTF. The whole variable domain, remainder taken from reference TRBV19 and TRBJ1-2, is DGGITQSPKYLFRKEGQNVTLSCEQNLNHDAMYWYRQDPGQGLRLIYYSQIVNDFQKGDIAEGYSVSREKKESFPLTVTSAQKNPTAFYLCASSIGTAYGYTFGSGTRLTVV.

The sample holds one count of this clone. The CDR3 is CASSEIPGASYEQYF. DNA for the CDR3: TGTGCCAGCAGCGAAATCCCAGGGGCGTCCTACGAGCAGTACTTC. V usage is TRBV5-5 and J usage is TRBJ2-7; D is perhaps TRBD1 (6 bases). Germline CDR1 and CDR2: SGHKS and YYEKEE (reference sequence). V was shortened by 4 bases and J by 1 base, with 15 bases between the two germline ends. There are 15 residues in the CDR3.

The CDR3 loop reads CASSPGRSSGANVLTF. In DNA form, the CDR3 reads TGTGCCAGTAGTCCTGGACGTAGCTCTGGGGCCAACGTCCTGACTTTC. The chain links TRBV19 to TRBJ2-6; D ambiguous. In germline, CDR1 is LNHDA, CDR2 SQIVND (reference sequence). Between the trimmed V and J ends, which lost 5 bases and 0 bases, there was a span of 11 bases. This CDR3 spans 16 amino acids. Drawing the rest from reference TRBV19 and TRBJ2-6, the complete variable domain is DGGITQSPKYLFRKEGQNVTLSCEQNLNHDAMYWYRQDPGQGLRLIYYSQIVNDFQKGDIAEGYSVSREKKESFPLTVTSAQKNPTAFYLCASSPGRSSGANVLTFGAGSRLTVL.

The V call is TRBV7-3, the J call TRBJ2-1; TRBD2 matches at 8 bases. The CDR3 runs 14 residues. Germline assignment: CDR1 SGHTA and CDR2 FQGTGA. V dropped 5 bases and J dropped 10; count of bases not matched to a gene: 10. The CDR3 DNA sequence: TGTGCCAGCAGCCCTGGGGGGGCTAGCGGGGAGCAGTTCTTC. Translation: CASSPGGASGEQFF.

The rearrangement uses TRBV29-1 and TRBJ2-6, with 7 bases lining up with TRBD1. There are 15 residues in the CDR3. In germline, CDR1 is SQVTM, CDR2 ANQGSEA. V lost 4 bases to trimming and J lost 2 bases; unmatched junction nucleotides: 5. CDR3 loop: CSVGQGITGANVLTF. CDR3 DNA: TGCAGCGTTGGACAGGGTATTACTGGGGCCAACGTCCTGACTTTC.

This clone has just one count. The chain is built from TRBV10-3 and TRBJ2-1; 16 bases line up with TRBD2. Trimming removed 6 bases from V and 9 bases from J; junction bases left unmatched: 5. The germline V gene encodes CDR1 ENHRY and CDR2 SYGVKD. CDR3 length equals 15 residues. The CDR3 loop reads CAISPGLAGGIEQFF. The CDR3 DNA is TGTGCCATCAGCCCGGGACTAGCGGGAGGGATTGAGCAGTTCTTC.